This TCR beta chain was sequenced during a study of Ad26.COV2.S vaccination and SARS-CoV-2 variants. About the research overall: This donor came from the COV1001 trial of Ad26.COV2.S. Dosing was one shot or two shots 56 days apart. Notes on the study in general: Reportedly, spike-specific CD8+ and CD4+ T cell responses achieved substantial breadth once vaccination had taken place.

Treatment meaning: 15 to 20 received Ad26.COV2.S at low or high dose, single or two shots; several received placebo; per-sample allocation not given. It was on day 63 after the first vaccine or placebo injection that samples were taken. An 18-55-year-old adult in Boston served as donor. Some clones are missing from TCRdb's copy, which holds only in-frame ones; the method was immunoSEQ multiplex PCR. The repertoire includes approximately 400,000 clones, 80% to 90% of them detected once, and about 3.5% sits in the top ten. Concerning this clone itself: What it binds is unknown.

The TCR sequence derives from a person between 18 and 59 years old who received the Ad26.COV2.S COVID-19 vaccine or a placebo. Sequenced here: peripheral blood, sampled in a trial of Ad26.COV2.S vaccine versus placebo.

The CDR3 here is CSASGGTSGRAPYTGELFF. The CDR3 nucleotides are TGCAGTGCGAGTGGGGGGACTAGCGGGAGGGCACCATACACCGGGGAGCTGTTTTTT. This sequence joins TRBV20-1 and TRBJ2-2, with 16 bases lining up with TRBD2. Trimming took 6 bases from V and 3 from J; bases not matched to a gene: 13. The CDR3 spans 19 residues. The germline V gene encodes CDR1 DFQATT and CDR2 SNEGSKA (reference sequence).